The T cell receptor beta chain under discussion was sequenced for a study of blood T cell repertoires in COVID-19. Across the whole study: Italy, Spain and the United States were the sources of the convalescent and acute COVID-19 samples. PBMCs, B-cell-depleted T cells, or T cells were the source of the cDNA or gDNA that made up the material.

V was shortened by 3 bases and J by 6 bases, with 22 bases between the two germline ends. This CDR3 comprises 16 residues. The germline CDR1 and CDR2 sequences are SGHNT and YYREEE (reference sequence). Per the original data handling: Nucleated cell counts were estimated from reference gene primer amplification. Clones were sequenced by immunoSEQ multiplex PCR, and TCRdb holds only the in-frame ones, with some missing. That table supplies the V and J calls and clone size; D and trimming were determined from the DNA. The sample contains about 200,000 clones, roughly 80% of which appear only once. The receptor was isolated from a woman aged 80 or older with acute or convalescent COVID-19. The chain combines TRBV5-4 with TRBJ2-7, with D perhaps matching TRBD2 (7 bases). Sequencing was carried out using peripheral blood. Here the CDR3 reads CASSSGGGAGDSEQYF. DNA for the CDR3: TGTGCCAGCAGCTCCGGGGGCGGGGCGGGAGACTCCGAGCAGTACTTC.